This TCR beta chain was identified during a study of blood T cell repertoires in COVID-19. The wider study: Whether acute or convalescent, the COVID-19 samples came from the United States, Italy and Spain. Nucleic acid was either cDNA or gDNA, and it came from T cells, B-cell-depleted T cells, or PBMCs.

Source study methods: For nucleated cells, counts were estimated from reference gene primer amplification. Sequencing was performed with immunoSEQ multiplex PCR; in TCRdb, only in-frame clones are kept and a portion is missing. That table gives V, J and clone size, and the DNA gave D and trimming. Among about 310,000 clones listed, around 90% were seen once. V lost 5 bases to trimming and J lost 6 bases, with 9 bases between them. This CDR3 has 12 amino acids. This chain joins TRBV12-3 or TRBV12-4 and TRBJ2-3, with D unclear. The source of this sequence is a young man with active or convalescent COVID-19. Material: peripheral blood. CDR3 region: CASSVTGDTQYF. Written as DNA, the CDR3 is TGTGCCAGCAGTGTAACCGGGGATACGCAGTATTTT.